The source of this T cell receptor (beta chain) is a study of blood T cell repertoires in COVID-19. Study-level background: The United States, Italy and Spain were the sources of the acute and convalescent COVID-19 samples. PBMCs, B-cell-depleted T cells, or T cells were the source of the cDNA or gDNA that made up the material.

How the authors handled the data: Nucleated cell number was recorded as an estimate derived from reference gene primer amplification. This table comes from immunoSEQ multiplex PCR, and its TCRdb copy is limited to in-frame clones, with some not included. That table is the source of V, J and clone size, and D and trimming were worked out from the DNA. The sample has some 250,000 clones, roughly 80% seen once. Germline CDR1 LGHDT, CDR2 YNNKEL (reference sequence). The CDR3 is made up of 14 amino acids. Trimming shortened V by 2 bases and J by 4 bases, and 11 bases separated the two germline ends. Sequencing input: peripheral blood. This receptor was identified in a woman older than 75 with acute or convalescent COVID-19. The chain recombines TRBV3-1 (or the pseudogene TRBV3-2) with TRBJ1-1; D may be TRBD1 (5 bases). The CDR3: CASSQSRVRTEAFF. CDR3 nucleotides: TGTGCCAGCAGCCAAAGCAGGGTTCGCACTGAAGCTTTCTTT.